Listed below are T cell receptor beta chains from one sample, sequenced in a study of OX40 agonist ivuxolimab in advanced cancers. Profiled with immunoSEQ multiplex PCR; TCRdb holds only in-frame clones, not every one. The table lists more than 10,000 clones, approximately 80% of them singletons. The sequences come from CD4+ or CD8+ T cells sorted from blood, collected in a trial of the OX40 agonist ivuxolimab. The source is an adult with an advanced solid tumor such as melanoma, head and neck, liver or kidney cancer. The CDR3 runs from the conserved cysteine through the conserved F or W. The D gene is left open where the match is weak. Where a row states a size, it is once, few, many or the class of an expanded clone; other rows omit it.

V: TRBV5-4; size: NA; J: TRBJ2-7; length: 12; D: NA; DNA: TGTGCCAGCAGCTTGTTCGGGAACGAGCAGTACTTC; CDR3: CASSLFGNEQYF
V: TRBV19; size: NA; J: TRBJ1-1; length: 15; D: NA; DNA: TGTGCCAGTAGTATAGCCGGGCCCCCAAACACTGAAGCTTTCTTT; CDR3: CASSIAGPPNTEAFF
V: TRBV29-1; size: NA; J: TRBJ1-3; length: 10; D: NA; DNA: TGCAGCGCTGTTGGAAACACCATATATTTT; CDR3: CSAVGNTIYF
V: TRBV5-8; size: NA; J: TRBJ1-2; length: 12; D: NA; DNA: TGTGCCAGCACCGAGGGACTTCGGGGCTACACCTTC; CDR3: CASTEGLRGYTF
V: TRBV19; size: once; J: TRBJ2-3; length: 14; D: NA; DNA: TGTGCCAGTAGTTCACGGGTAGGCACAGATACGCAGTATTTT; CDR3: CASSSRVGTDTQYF
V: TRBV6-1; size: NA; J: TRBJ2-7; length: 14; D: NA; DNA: TGTGCCAGCAGTACCCCAGGGGACTCCTACGAGCAGTACTTC; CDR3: CASSTPGDSYEQYF
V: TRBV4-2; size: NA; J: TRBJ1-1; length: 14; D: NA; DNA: TGTGCCAGCAGCCCCAGGGACGGGAACACTGAAGCTTTCTTT; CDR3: CASSPRDGNTEAFF
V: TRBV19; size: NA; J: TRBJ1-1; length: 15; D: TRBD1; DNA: TGTGCCAGTAGCTCCCGGGACAGCGTGAACACTGAAGCTTTCTTT; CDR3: CASSSRDSVNTEAFF
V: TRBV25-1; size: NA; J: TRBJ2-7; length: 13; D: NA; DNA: TGTGCCAGCAGTCCCGGACACTACTACGAGCAGTACTTC; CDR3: CASSPGHYYEQYF
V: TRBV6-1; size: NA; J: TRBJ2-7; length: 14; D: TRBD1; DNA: TGTGCCAGCAGTCCTGGACAGGGCTCCTACGAGCAGTACTTC; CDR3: CASSPGQGSYEQYF
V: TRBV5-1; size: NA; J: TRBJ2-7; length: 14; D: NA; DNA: TGCGCCAGCAGCTTGGCCGGGCAGGGTTACGAGCAGTACTTC; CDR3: CASSLAGQGYEQYF
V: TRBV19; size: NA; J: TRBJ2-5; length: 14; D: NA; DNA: TGTGCCAGTAGTATCAGTCTTCTCGCCCCGGCCCAGTACTTC; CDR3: CASSISLLAPAQYF
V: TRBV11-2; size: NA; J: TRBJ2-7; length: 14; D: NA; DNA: TGTGCCAGCAGTCCAGCCGGTTGGGACTACGAGCAGTACTTC; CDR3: CASSPAGWDYEQYF
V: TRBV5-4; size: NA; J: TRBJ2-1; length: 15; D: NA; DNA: TGTGCCAGCAGCTTCTTCAGGGAACCCTACAATGAGCAGTTCTTC; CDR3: CASSFFREPYNEQFF
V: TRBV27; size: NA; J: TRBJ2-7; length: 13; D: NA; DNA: TGTGCCAGCAGTTTCGGACAGAGCTACGAGCAGTACTTC; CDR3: CASSFGQSYEQYF
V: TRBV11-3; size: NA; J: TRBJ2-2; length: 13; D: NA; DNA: TGTGCCAGCAGCCCACCGAACACCGGGGAGCTGTTTTTT; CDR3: CASSPPNTGELFF
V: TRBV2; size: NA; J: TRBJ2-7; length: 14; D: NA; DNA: TGTGCCAGCATGGGAGGAGACAGGGTCTACGAGCAGTACTTC; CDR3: CASMGGDRVYEQYF
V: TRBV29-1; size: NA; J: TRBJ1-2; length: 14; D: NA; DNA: TGCAGCGTTGAAGTTCCCCCAGGGAACTATGGCTACACCTTC; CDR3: CSVEVPPGNYGYTF
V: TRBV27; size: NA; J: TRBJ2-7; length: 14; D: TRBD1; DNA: TGTGCCAGCAGTGTCGGACAGGGAGGCTACGAGCAGTACTTC; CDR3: CASSVGQGGYEQYF
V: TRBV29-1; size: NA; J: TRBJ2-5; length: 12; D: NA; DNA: TGCAGCGTTCGTGGGGGGCAAGAGACCCAGTACTTC; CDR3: CSVRGGQETQYF
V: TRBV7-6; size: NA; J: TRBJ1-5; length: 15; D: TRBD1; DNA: TGTGCCAGCAGCCTCGGACAGGGCTTTCGTCAGCCCCAGCATTTT; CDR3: CASSLGQGFRQPQHF
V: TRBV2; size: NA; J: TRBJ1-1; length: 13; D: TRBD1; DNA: TGTGCCAGCAGTGTCAGGGGGGGCACTGAAGCTTTCTTT; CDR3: CASSVRGGTEAFF
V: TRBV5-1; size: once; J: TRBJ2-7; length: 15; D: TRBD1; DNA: TGCGCCAGCAGCCAGCCGGGACAGGGAGTACAAGAGCAGTACTTC; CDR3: CASSQPGQGVQEQYF
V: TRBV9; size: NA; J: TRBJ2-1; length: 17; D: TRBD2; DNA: TGTGCCAGCAGCGTAGAGGGTTGGGGACTAGCCGTTTTTGAGCAGTTCTTC; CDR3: CASSVEGWGLAVFEQFF
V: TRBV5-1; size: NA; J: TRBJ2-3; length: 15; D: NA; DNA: TGCGCCAGCAGCTTGGTGGGTAGTAGCACAGATACGCAGTATTTT; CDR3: CASSLVGSSTDTQYF
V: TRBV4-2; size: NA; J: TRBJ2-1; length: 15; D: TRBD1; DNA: TGTGCCAGCAGCCAAAACAGGGGGCGAGGAAATGAGCAGTTCTTC; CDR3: CASSQNRGRGNEQFF
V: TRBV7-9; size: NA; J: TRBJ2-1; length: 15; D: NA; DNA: TGTGCCAGCAGCTTACGGACATCCTCCTACAATGAGCAGTTCTTC; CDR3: CASSLRTSSYNEQFF
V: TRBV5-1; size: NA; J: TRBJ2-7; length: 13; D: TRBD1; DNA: TGCGCCAGCAGTCAGGGGGCGGGGTACGAGCAGTACTTC; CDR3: CASSQGAGYEQYF
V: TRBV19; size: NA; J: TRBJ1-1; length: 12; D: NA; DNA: TGTGCCAGCACCGCTTGGGGTACTGAAGCTTTCTTT; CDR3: CASTAWGTEAFF
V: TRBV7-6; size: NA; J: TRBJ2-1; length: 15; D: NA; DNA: TGTGCCAGCAGCTTCGAGAGGAGTTCCTACAATGAGCAGTTCTTC; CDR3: CASSFERSSYNEQFF
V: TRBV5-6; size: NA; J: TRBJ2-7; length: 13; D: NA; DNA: TGTGCCAGCAGCTTTATGGTCAGCTACGAGCAGTACTTC; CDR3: CASSFMVSYEQYF
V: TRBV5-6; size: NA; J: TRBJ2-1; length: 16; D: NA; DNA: TGTGCCAGCAGCTCCCAAACTGCTTCCTCCTACAATGAGCAGTTCTTC; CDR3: CASSSQTASSYNEQFF
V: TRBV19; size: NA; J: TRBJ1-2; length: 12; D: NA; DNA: TGTGCCAGTAGTTCGCAGAACTATGGCTACACCTTC; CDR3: CASSSQNYGYTF